A few counts support the clone carrying this T cell receptor (beta chain). This same CDR3 is encoded by further DNA sequences in the sample. Germline CDR1 is LNHDA and CDR2 is SQIVND (reference sequence). Trimming removed 4 bases from V and 2 bases from J; junction bases left unmatched: 3. This CDR3 comprises 14 residues. This specimen comes from a study of blood T cell repertoires in COVID-19. Background on the study: T cells, B-cell-depleted T cells, or PBMCs provided the cDNA or gDNA that served as material.

In the original workflow: Amplification with reference gene primers provided the estimates of nucleated cell counts. Libraries were prepared by immunoSEQ multiplex PCR; TCRdb keeps only in-frame clonotypes and omits some of them. V and J calls and clone size are those listed in that table; D and trimming were worked out from the DNA. The top ten hold approximately 13% of the sample, which has about 99,000 clones, around 83% seen once. Sequencing was performed on peripheral blood. The chain recombines TRBV19 with TRBJ1-2; 8 bases are shared with TRBD1. The TCR originated in a woman aged 60-70 years in a cohort sampled during active or convalescent COVID-19. Written as DNA, the CDR3 is TGTGCCAGTAGTAAGGGACAGGACAACTATGGCTACACCTTC. This gives the protein CASSKGQDNYGYTF.